The T cell receptor beta chain described here comes from a study of primary melanoma T cells and metastatic recurrence (dated by TCRdb to the early 2020s). For context, the study as a whole: The cohort consisted of approximately 200 primary melanomas of stage T2 to T4, each more than 1 mm thick. The study examined whether T-cell fraction and T-cell repertoire clonality in primary melanoma tumors predicted patient outcome. The T-cell fraction measured by TCR beta sequencing was weighed against progression-free survival, the clinical outcome chosen for the comparison. Histopathological grading of tumor-infiltrating lymphocytes served as the comparison point for the T-cell fraction derived from sequencing.

With regard to this clone: Its antigen remains unidentified. There are no base qualities to consult, and no much larger clone falls within one base.

The library was prepared using the immunoSEQ multiplex PCR assay. High-throughput sequencing of the T-cell receptor beta chain was performed on primary melanoma tumor tissue. As for the authors' bioinformatics: Among the repertoire analyses were the distribution of insertions and deletions and the sharing of TCRB CDR3 between samples. The predictive value of the T-cell fraction was ranked against histopathological variables by a gradient-boosted model. TCRdb limited this immuneACCESS table to in-frame rearrangements with V and J called. A share of clones is missing; checked studies link under half to unresolved V genes, and the rest is unexplained. The DNA was the basis for D and trimming; V, J and clone size are from that table. The table for this sample lists under 400 clones; around four fifths of them were counted only once. The ten largest clones represent over 20% of the sample. Each patient's primary melanoma had been surgically resected and was viewed as potentially curable, though still at risk of metastatic recurrence.

Study-level results and caveats: Compared with adding any other histopathological variable to tumor thickness, adding T-cell fraction reportedly produced a bigger improvement in progression-free survival prediction. An effective T-cell-mediated antitumor response in primary melanoma was presented by the authors only as a suggestion rather than as a demonstrated mechanism. Regardless of nodal disease, mitotic rate or ulceration status, a T-cell fraction above 20% appeared to be protective. Tumor T-cell fraction was reported to predict progression-free survival independently of thickness, ulceration, mitotic rate and age.

Sequenced sample: melanoma tumor tissue. The sequence was collected from a human donor with melanoma.

The nucleotide sequence reads TGTGCCAGCAGAAGGACAGGGGAATACGAGCAGTACTTC. Translated, it reads CASRRTGEYEQYF. The sequence joins TRBV28 to TRBJ2-7, with 9 bases in between that match TRBD1. At the junction V is shortened by 6 bases and J by 4 bases; bases outside the gene matches: 4. The CDR3 contains 13 residues, cysteine and phenylalanine counted. Just the 39-base CDR3 DNA is kept, in frame starting at base 1. For CDR1 and CDR2, the germline V gene lists MDHEN and SYDVKM. The CDR3 plus the reference TRBV28 and TRBJ2-7 genes for the other parts give the full variable domain: DVKVTQSSRYLVKRTGEKVFLECVQDMDHENMFWYRQDPGLGLRLIYFSYDVKMKEKGDIPEGYSVSREKKERFSLILESASTNQTSMYLCASRRTGEYEQYFGPGTRLTVT.